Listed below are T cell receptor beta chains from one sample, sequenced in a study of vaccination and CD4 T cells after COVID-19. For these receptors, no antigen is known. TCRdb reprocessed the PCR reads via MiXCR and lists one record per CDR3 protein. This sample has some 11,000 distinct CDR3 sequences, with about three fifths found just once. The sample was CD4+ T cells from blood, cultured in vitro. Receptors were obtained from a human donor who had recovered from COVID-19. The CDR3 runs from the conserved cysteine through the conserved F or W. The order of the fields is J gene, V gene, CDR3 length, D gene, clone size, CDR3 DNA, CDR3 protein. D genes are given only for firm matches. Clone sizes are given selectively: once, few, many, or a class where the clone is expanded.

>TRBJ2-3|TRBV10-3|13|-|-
TGTGCCATCAGTGAGTCAAGGACAGATACGCAGTATTTT
CAISESRTDTQYF
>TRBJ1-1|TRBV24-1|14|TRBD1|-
TGTGCCACCAGTACTGGACAGGGCGGCACTGAAGCTTTCTTT
CATSTGQGGTEAFF
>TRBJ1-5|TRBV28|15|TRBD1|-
TGTGCCAGCAGTTCGATGGACAGGTTCCATCAGCCCCAGCATTTT
CASSSMDRFHQPQHF
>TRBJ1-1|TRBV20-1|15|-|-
TGCAGTGCTAGGGAGGGGGTGACAGTGGGCACTGAAGCTTTCTTT
CSAREGVTVGTEAFF
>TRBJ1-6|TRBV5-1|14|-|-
TGCGCCAGCAGCGAAGGGGGGGATAATTCACCCCTCCACTTT
CASSEGGDNSPLHF
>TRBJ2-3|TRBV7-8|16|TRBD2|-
TGTGCCAGCAGGACTAGCGGGGCCATTTCTGGGGATACGCAGTATTTT
CASRTSGAISGDTQYF
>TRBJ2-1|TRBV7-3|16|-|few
TGTGCCAGCAGCTTAGTCGGAGGACAAGAAAACAATGAGCAGTTCTTC
CASSLVGGQENNEQFF
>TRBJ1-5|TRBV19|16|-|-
TGTGCCAGTAGTATGGTGGCCAGGGTTGGCAATCAGCCCCAGCATTTT
CASSMVARVGNQPQHF
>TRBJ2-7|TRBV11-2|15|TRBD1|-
TGTGCCAGCAGACCCCGACAGGGCCGCTCCTACGAGCAGTACTTC
CASRPRQGRSYEQYF
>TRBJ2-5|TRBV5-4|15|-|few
TGTGCCAGCAGCGACCCGACGGGGCCGGGGGAGACCCAGTACTTC
CASSDPTGPGETQYF
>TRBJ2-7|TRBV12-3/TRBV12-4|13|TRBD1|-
TGTGCCAGCAAAAGACAGGGCTCCTACGAGCAGTACTTC
CASKRQGSYEQYF
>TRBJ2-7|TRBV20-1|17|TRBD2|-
TGCAGTGCTAGAGATGTGGGTAGCGGGAGAGGGAGGGGTGAGCAGTACTTC
CSARDVGSGRGRGEQYF
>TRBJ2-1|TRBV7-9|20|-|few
TGTGCCAGCAGGAAAGGGACAGCCCGTTGGGGCGGGAGAACCCACAATGAGCAGTTCTTC
CASRKGTARWGGRTHNEQFF
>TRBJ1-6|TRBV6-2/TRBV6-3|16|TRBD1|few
TGTGCCAGCAGTTATCGGACAGGGCGACATAATTCACCCCTCCACTTT
CASSYRTGRHNSPLHF
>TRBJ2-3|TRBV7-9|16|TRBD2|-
TGTGCCAGCAGCTTAGCGTCGGGAGGGCTTAGAGATACGCAGTATTTT
CASSLASGGLRDTQYF
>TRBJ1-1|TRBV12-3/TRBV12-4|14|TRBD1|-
TGTGCCAGCAGCCCGACAGGGGCGAACACTGAAGCTTTCTTT
CASSPTGANTEAFF
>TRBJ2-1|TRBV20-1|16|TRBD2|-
TGCAGTGCTAGACCTGGGACTAGCGGGACCTACAATGAGCAGTTCTTC
CSARPGTSGTYNEQFF
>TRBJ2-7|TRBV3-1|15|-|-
TGTGCCAGCAGCCAGCGGGGCCCGACTTCCTACGAGCAGTACTTC
CASSQRGPTSYEQYF
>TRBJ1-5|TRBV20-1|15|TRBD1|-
TGCAGTGCTAGCAGACAGGGGTATAGCAATCAGCCCCAGCATTTT
CSASRQGYSNQPQHF
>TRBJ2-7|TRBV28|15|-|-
TGTGCCAGCAGTTTAGAAGGAGGGGGGAGCTACGAGCAGTACTTC
CASSLEGGGSYEQYF
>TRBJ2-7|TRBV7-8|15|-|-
TGTGCCAGCAGCTCATCGGGCAGGGGACTACGCGAGCAGTACTTC
CASSSSGRGLREQYF
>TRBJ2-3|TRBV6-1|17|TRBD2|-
TGTGCCAGCAAAAAACCGGGACTAGCGGGAGGGCCGTATACGCAGTATTTT
CASKKPGLAGGPYTQYF
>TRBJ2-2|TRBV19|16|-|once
TGTGCCAGTAGTATCAGATTCGTGAAGAACACCGGGGAGCTGTTTTTT
CASSIRFVKNTGELFF
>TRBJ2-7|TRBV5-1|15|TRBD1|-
TGCGCCAGCAGCTCCGTGGGGACAGGGAACTACGAGCAGTACTTC
CASSSVGTGNYEQYF
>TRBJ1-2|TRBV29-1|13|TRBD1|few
TGCAGCGGGTTTGGGACAGGGGTTTCAGGCTACACCTTC
CSGFGTGVSGYTF
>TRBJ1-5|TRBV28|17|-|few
TGTGCCAGCAGTTTATACGGGTTATCGGTGAGCAATCAGCCCCAGCATTTT
CASSLYGLSVSNQPQHF
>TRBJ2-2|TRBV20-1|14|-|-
TGCAGTGCTAGAGATACTGCACTCCCCGGGGAGCTGTTTTTT
CSARDTALPGELFF
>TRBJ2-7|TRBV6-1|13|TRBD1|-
TGTGCCAGCTCGCGGACAGGGGTGTACGAGCAGTACTTC
CASSRTGVYEQYF
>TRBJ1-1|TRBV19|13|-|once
TGTGCCAGTAGTGTCGAGGGGGGGACTGAAGCTTTCTTT
CASSVEGGTEAFF
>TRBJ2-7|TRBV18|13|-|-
TGTGCCAGCTTACAGGACCGAAGCTACGAGCAGTACTTC
CASLQDRSYEQYF
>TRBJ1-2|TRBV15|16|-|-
TGTGCCACCAGCAGAGAGGGTACTTTAGCGCCCTATGGCTACACCTTC
CATSREGTLAPYGYTF
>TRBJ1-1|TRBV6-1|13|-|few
TGTGCCAGCACCCGTGGGGGGTTCGCTGAAGCTTTCTTT
CASTRGGFAEAFF
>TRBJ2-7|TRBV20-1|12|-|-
TGCAGTGCTCGGCGGACCGGCTACGAGCAGTACTTC
CSARRTGYEQYF
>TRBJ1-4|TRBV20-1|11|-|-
TGCAGTGCTAGACTTAATGAAAAACTGTTTTTT
CSARLNEKLFF
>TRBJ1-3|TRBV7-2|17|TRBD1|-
TGTGCCAGCAGCTCCTCGAATTCCAGGGGGAACGGAAACACCATATATTTT
CASSSSNSRGNGNTIYF